One sample yielded the 16 T cell receptor beta chains listed below, sequenced in a study of blood T cell repertoires in COVID-19. The assay was immunoSEQ multiplex PCR, and TCRdb's table has in-frame clones only and misses some. The table includes fewer than 120,000 clones, about 80% detected once. Sequencing input: peripheral blood. The receptors here all came from an elderly woman with acute or convalescent COVID-19.

J is TRBJ1-3 and V is TRBV5-5; D unresolved. V gave up 1 base and J gave up 0 bases, with 14 bases separating them. This CDR3 is 17 amino acids long. Germline CDR1 is SGHKS and CDR2 is YYEKEE (reference sequence). CDR3: CASSLSVGRNSGNTIYF. CDR3 bases: TGTGCCAGCAGCTTGTCAGTAGGGAGGAACTCTGGAAACACCATATATTTT.

The chain's CDR3 is CASSIWTSDETQYF. The DNA for the CDR3 is TGTGCCAGTAGTATATGGACTAGCGACGAGACCCAGTACTTC. The chain is built from TRBV19 and TRBJ2-5; 9 nucleotides line up with TRBD2. After removal of 2 bases from V and 5 bases from J, the junction contained 3 bases not matched to a gene. CDR3 size: 14 residues. The V gene's germline CDR1 is LNHDA and CDR2 SQIVND (reference sequence).

The chain has TRBV5-6 and TRBJ2-7; 10 bases are shared with TRBD1. CDR3 size: 16 residues. Germline CDR1 is SGHDT and CDR2 is YYEEEE. Unmatched junction bases numbered 10, after V lost 4 bases and J lost 3 bases. The CDR3 region has the DNA TGTGCCAGCAGCGGATCCGGACAGGGGGGTATCTACGAGCAGTACTTC. It codes for CASSGSGQGGIYEQYF.

V is TRBV2 and J is TRBJ2-3; D might be TRBD2 (5 bases). This CDR3 has 14 residues. Germline loops: CDR1 SNHLY, CDR2 FYNNEI. V lost 7 bases and J 1 base, leaving 12 bases between the germline ends. Here the CDR3 reads CASKRAARTDTQYF. The CDR3 coding sequence is TGTGCCAGCAAGAGGGCAGCTCGCACAGATACGCAGTATTTT. The whole variable domain, remainder taken from reference TRBV2 and TRBJ2-3, is EPEVTQTPSHQVTQMGQEVILRCVPISNHLYFYWYRQILGQKVEFLVSFYNNEISEKSEIFDDQFSVERPDGSNFTLKIRSTKLEDSAMYFCASKRAARTDTQYFGPGTRLTVL.

This clone was recorded many times. DNA of the CDR3: TGCGCCAGCAGCTTACTTCCCCGGGACACTGCAACTAATGAAAAACTGTTTTTT. This codes for CASSLLPRDTATNEKLFF. The rearrangement uses TRBV5-1 and TRBJ1-4, with D maybe TRBD1 (6 bases). Trimming took off 2 bases at V and 0 bases at J, with 17 bases between the two ends. The CDR3 extends over 18 amino acids. Germline V gene lookup returns CDR1 SGHRS and CDR2 YFSETQ.

The V call is TRBV4-1, the J call TRBJ2-1; 8 bases fit TRBD1. The CDR3 sequence is 17 residues long. From germline, CDR1 is MGHRA and CDR2 YSYEKL. V was pared by 2 bases and J by 6 bases, with 12 bases of the junction left unmatched. CDR3 region: CASSQSLARGLSNEQFF. CDR3 bases: TGCGCCAGCAGCCAAAGTTTGGCCAGGGGGCTATCCAATGAGCAGTTCTTC.

The chain has TRBV2 and TRBJ1-1; D is unresolved. The CDR3 spans 12 residues. The germline V gene encodes CDR1 SNHLY and CDR2 FYNNEI. Between the trimmed V and J ends, which lost 7 bases and 1 base, there was a span of 7 bases. The CDR3 DNA sequence: TGTGCCAGCATAGACACGAACACTGAAGCTTTCTTT. Its protein is CASIDTNTEAFF.

The CDR3 sequence is CASGRGQGRGNTEAFF. CDR3 nucleotide sequence: TGTGCTAGTGGCCGAGGACAGGGGCGAGGGAACACTGAAGCTTTCTTT. This chain links TRBV12-5 with TRBJ1-1; 9 bases map to TRBD1. CDR1 LGHNT and CDR2 FRNRAP come from the germline V gene. The CDR3 has 16 residues. The V and J ends lost 6 bases and 1 base, in that order; junction bases with no gene match: 9.

The chain carries TRBV5-1 and TRBJ2-2, with D unclear. The V gene's germline CDR1 is SGHRS and CDR2 YFSETQ. Trimming left V 4 bases short and J 0 bases short, with 10 bases between. This CDR3 has 15 residues. The CDR3 DNA reads TGCGCCAGCAGCCTCGACATCTCGAACACCGGGGAGCTGTTTTTT. Translation gives CASSLDISNTGELFF.

The chain combines TRBV18 with TRBJ1-5; 8 nucleotides agree with TRBD1. CDR3 length equals 14 residues. J gave up 6 bases and V 2 bases, and 3 bases lay outside the gene matches. Germline values: CDR1 KGHSH, CDR2 LQKENI. The CDR3 DNA reads TGTGCCAGCTCACCAGACAGGGGCGGTCAGCCCCAGCATTTT. This gives the protein CASSPDRGGQPQHF.

The rearrangement uses TRBV7-2 and TRBJ1-5; D call uncertain. The CDR3 contains 14 residues. From germline, CDR1 is SGHTA and CDR2 FQGNSA. V lost 4 bases and J 6 bases, leaving 13 bases between the germline ends. The CDR3 DNA follows: TGTGCCAGCAGCTCGCCGGGGTCGGTTCAGCCCCAGCATTTT. Its translation is CASSSPGSVQPQHF.

The rearrangement joins TRBV9 to TRBJ2-5, with 7 positions matching TRBD1. J was trimmed by 4 bases and V by 3 bases; bases with no gene match: 6. The CDR3 consists of 14 residues. Germline CDR1 and CDR2: SGDLS and YYNGEE. CDR3 amino acids: CASSAGTVRETQYF. In DNA, the CDR3 is TGTGCCAGCAGCGCCGGGACAGTAAGAGAGACCCAGTACTTC.

This clone was detected a few times. In DNA, the CDR3 is TGTGCCAGCAGCATCCAGGGCAGGGGTTCACCCCTCCACTTT. Translated, it gives CASSIQGRGSPLHF. The chain combines TRBV6-5 with TRBJ1-6; tentative D call: TRBD1 (6 bases). Germline CDR1 is MNHEY and CDR2 is SVGAGI. V gave up 6 bases and J gave up 9 bases, with 15 bases separating them. The CDR3 contains 14 residues.

The gene calls are TRBV30 and TRBJ2-5; tentative D call: TRBD2 (5 bases). Germline lookup yields CDR1 GTSNPN and CDR2 SVGIG (reference sequence). The CDR3 sequence is 15 residues long. V was clipped by 0 bases and J by 5 bases, with 16 bases between them. In DNA form, the CDR3 reads TGTGCCTGGAGTGTTAGAGGGCAGTCATGGGAGACCCAGTACTTC. Amino acids: CAWSVRGQSWETQYF.

This sequence joins TRBV7-9 and TRBJ1-1; D might be TRBD1 (6 bases). The CDR3 runs 13 residues. Germline V gene sequence: CDR1 SEHNR, CDR2 FQNEAQ (reference sequence). Trimming removed 4 bases from V and 5 bases from J, with 11 bases in between. The CDR3 is CASSYRVETEAFF. CDR3 nucleotide sequence: TGTGCCAGCAGCTACAGGGTGGAGACTGAAGCTTTCTTT.

The CDR3 DNA follows: TGTGCCAGCAGCCGGCACAGGGGAATCTCCGGGGAGCTGTTTTTT. This translates into CASSRHRGISGELFF. The chain recombines TRBV14 with TRBJ2-2, with TRBD1 matching over 7 bases. The CDR3 loop spans 15 amino acids. Germline CDR1 reads SGHDN; CDR2 reads FVKESK. Germline trimming cut 4 bases from V and 6 bases from J; bases unmatched to any gene: 8.